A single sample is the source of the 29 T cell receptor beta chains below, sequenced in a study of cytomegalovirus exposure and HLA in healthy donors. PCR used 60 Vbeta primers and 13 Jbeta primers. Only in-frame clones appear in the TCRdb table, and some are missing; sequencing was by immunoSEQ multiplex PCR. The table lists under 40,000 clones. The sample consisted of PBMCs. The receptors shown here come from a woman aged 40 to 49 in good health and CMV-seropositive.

CDR3 sequence: CASSLDLAGTQETQYF. The CDR3 DNA is TGCGCCAGCAGCTTGGATCTAGCGGGGACCCAAGAGACCCAGTACTTC. The chain links TRBV5-1 to TRBJ2-5; the match to TRBD2 covers 9 bases. The V gene end was trimmed by 0 bases and the J gene end by 1 base; junction bases not matched to a gene: 4. The CDR3 contains 16 residues. Germline V gene lookup returns CDR1 SGHRS and CDR2 YFSETQ.

Here the CDR3 reads CASRGGSTEAFF. CDR3 bases: TGTGCCAGTCGGGGGGGTAGCACTGAAGCTTTCTTT. This chain connects TRBV19 to TRBJ1-1, with D possibly TRBD1 on 5 matching bases. The V and J ends lost 8 bases and 4 bases respectively, with 11 bases between them. Germline CDR1 and CDR2: LNHDA and SQIVND (reference sequence). The CDR3 spans 12 residues.

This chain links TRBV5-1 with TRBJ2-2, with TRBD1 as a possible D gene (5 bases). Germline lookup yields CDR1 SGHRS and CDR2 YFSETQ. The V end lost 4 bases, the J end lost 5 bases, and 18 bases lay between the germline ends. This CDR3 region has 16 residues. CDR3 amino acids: CASSPEGHPGTGELFF. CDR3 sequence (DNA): TGCGCCAGCAGCCCGGAAGGACACCCTGGTACCGGGGAGCTGTTTTTT.

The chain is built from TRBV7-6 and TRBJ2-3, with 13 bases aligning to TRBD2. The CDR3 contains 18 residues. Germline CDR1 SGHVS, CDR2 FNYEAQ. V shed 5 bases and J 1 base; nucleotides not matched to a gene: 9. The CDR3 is CASSPGLAGALGTDTQYF. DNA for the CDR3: TGTGCCAGCAGCCCAGGACTAGCGGGGGCCCTCGGCACAGATACGCAGTATTTT.

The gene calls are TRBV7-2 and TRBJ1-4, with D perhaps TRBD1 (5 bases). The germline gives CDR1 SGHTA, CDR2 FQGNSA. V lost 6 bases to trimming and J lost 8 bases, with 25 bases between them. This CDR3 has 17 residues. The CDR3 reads CASSFPTAEGVEEKLFF. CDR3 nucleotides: TGTGCCAGCAGTTTCCCCACCGCAGAAGGGGTGGAAGAAAAACTGTTTTTT.

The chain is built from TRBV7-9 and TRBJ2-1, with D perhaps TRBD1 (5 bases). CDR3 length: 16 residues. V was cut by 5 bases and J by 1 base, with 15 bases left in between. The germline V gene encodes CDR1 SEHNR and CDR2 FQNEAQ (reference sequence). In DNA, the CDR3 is TGTGCCAGCAGCCTTGACAGAGGCCGGTCCTACAATGAGCAGTTCTTC. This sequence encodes CASSLDRGRSYNEQFF.

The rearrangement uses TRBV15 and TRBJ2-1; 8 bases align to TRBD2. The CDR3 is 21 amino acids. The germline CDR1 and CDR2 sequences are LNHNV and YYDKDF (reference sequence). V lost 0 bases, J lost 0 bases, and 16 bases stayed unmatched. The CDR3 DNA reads TGTGCCACCAGCAGAGATTGGACAGCGACTAGCGAGGCCCGCTCCTACAATGAGCAGTTCTTC. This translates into CATSRDWTATSEARSYNEQFF.

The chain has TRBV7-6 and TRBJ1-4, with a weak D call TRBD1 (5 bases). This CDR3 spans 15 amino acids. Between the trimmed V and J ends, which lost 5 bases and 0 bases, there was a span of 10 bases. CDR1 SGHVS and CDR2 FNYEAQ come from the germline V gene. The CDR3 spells CASSPRGATNEKLFF. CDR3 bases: TGTGCCAGCAGCCCTAGGGGTGCAACTAATGAAAAACTGTTTTTT.

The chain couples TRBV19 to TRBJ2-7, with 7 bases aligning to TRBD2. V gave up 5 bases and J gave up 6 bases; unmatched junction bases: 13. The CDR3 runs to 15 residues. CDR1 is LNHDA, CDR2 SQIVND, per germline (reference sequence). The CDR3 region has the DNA TGTGCCAGTAGTCCAACCCCCGGGACTAATCTCGAGCAGTACTTC. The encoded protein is CASSPTPGTNLEQYF. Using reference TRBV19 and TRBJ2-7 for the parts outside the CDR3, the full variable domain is DGGITQSPKYLFRKEGQNVTLSCEQNLNHDAMYWYRQDPGQGLRLIYYSQIVNDFQKGDIAEGYSVSREKKESFPLTVTSAQKNPTAFYLCASSPTPGTNLEQYFGPGTRLTVT.

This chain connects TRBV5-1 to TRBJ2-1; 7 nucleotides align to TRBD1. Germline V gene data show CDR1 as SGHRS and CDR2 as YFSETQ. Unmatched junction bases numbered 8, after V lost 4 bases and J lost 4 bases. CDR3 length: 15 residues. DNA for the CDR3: TGCGCCAGCAGCACGGCGGACAGGCCTTACAATGAGCAGTTCTTC. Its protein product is CASSTADRPYNEQFF.

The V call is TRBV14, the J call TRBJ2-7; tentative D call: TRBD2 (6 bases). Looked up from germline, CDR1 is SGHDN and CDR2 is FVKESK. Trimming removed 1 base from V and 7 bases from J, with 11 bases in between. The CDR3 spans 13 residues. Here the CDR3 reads CASSQAAGKEQYF. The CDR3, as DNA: TGTGCCAGCAGCCAAGCGGCGGGGAAAGAGCAGTACTTC.

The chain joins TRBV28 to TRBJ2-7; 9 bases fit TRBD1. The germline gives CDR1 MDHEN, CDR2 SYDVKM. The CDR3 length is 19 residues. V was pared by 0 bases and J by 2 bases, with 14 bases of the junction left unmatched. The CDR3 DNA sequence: TGTGCCAGCAGTTTATGGGGACAGGGAAAAGTCAGTTCTCCCTACGAGCAGTACTTC. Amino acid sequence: CASSLWGQGKVSSPYEQYF. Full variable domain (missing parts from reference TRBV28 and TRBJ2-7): DVKVTQSSRYLVKRTGEKVFLECVQDMDHENMFWYRQDPGLGLRLIYFSYDVKMKEKGDIPEGYSVSREKKERFSLILESASTNQTSMYLCASSLWGQGKVSSPYEQYFGPGTRLTVT.

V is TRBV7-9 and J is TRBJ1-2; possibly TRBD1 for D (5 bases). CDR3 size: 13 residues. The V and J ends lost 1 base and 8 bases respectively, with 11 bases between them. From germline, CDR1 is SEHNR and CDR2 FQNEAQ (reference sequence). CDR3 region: CASSLVTSGGYTF. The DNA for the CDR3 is TGTGCCAGCAGCTTAGTGACTTCAGGGGGCTACACCTTC.

The CDR3 DNA reads as TGTGCCAGCAGTGAACTTCGGGATCCGGGCTACACCTTC. It specifies CASSELRDPGYTF. V usage is TRBV2 and J usage is TRBJ1-2; D is ambiguous. This CDR3 comprises 13 residues. V lost 2 bases, J lost 8 bases, and 12 bases lay in between. Germline V CDR1 and CDR2: SNHLY, FYNNEI.

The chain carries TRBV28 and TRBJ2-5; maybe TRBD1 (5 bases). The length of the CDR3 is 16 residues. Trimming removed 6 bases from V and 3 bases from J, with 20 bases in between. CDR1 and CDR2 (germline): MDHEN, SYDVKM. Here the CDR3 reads CASREQGPGGKETQYF. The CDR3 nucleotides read TGTGCCAGCAGAGAGCAGGGTCCCGGTGGGAAAGAGACCCAGTACTTC.

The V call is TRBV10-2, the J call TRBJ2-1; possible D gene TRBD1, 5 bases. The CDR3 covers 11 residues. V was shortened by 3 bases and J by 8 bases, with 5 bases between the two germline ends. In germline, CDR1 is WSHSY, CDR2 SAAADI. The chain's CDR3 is CASSEGDEQFF. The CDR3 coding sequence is TGCGCCAGCAGTGAAGGGGATGAGCAGTTCTTC.

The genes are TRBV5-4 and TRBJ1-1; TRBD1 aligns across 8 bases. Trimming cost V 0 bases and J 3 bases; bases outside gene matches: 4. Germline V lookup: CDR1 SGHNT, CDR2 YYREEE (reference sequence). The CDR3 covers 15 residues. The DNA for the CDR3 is TGTGCCAGCAGCTTGGATACAGGGGGGGACACTGAAGCTTTCTTT. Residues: CASSLDTGGDTEAFF.

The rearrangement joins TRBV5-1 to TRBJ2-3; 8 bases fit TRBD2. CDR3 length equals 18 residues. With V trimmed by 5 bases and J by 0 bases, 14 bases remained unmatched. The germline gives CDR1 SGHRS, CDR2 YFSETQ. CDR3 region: CASRPGGGYLSSTDTQYF. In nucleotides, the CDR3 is TGCGCCAGCAGACCCGGGGGGGGTTACTTATCTAGCACAGATACGCAGTATTTT.

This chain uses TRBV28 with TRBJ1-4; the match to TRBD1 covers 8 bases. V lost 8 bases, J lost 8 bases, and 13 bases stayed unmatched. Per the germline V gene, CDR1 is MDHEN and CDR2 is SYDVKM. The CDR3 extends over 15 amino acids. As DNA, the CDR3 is TGTGCCAGCGGCCTTGACAGGGGTTCGGGCGAAAAACTGTTTTTT. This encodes CASGLDRGSGEKLFF.

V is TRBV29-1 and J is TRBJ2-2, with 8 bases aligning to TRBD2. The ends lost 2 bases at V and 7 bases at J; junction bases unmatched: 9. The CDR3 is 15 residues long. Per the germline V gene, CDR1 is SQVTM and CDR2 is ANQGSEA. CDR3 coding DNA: TGCAGCGTTGAATTGGCGGGAGGTTATCTCGGGGAGCTGTTTTTT. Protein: CSVELAGGYLGELFF.

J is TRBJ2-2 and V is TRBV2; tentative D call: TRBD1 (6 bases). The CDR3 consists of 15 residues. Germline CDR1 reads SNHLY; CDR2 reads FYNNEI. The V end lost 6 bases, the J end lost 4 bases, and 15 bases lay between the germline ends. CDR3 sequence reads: CASREQGIRTGELFF. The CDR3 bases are TGTGCCAGCAGAGAGCAGGGGATCCGCACCGGGGAGCTGTTTTTT.

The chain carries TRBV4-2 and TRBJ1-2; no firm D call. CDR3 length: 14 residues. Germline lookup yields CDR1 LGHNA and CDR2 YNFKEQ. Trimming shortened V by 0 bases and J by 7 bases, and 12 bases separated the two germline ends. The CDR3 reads CASSQDRHLTGYTF. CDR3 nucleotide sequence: TGTGCCAGCAGCCAAGATAGACACTTAACTGGCTACACCTTC.

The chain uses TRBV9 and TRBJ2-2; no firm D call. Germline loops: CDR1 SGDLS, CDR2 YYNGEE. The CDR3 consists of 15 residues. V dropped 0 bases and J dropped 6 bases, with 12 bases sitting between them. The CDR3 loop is CASSVALGFSGELFF. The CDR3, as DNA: TGTGCCAGCAGCGTAGCTCTAGGTTTCTCCGGGGAGCTGTTTTTT.

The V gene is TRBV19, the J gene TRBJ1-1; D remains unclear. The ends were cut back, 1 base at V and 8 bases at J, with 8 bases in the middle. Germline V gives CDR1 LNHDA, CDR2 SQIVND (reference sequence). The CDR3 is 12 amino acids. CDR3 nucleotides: TGTGCCAGTAGTATAGGTGGAGGAGAAGCTTTCTTT. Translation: CASSIGGGEAFF.

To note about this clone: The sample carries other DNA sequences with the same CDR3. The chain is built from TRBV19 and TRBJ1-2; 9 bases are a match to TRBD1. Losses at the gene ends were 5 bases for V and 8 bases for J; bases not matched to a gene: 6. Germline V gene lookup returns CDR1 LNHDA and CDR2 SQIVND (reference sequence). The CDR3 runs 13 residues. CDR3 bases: TGTGCCAGTAGTCGACGGACAGGGGAAGGCTACACCTTC. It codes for CASSRRTGEGYTF.

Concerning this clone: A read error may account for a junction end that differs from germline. The CDR3 DNA follows: TGTGCCAGCAGGTTAGCGGGAGTTGACAATGAGCAGTTCTTC. This translates into CASRLAGVDNEQFF. J is TRBJ2-1 and V is TRBV7-2; 9 positions match TRBD2. CDR1 and CDR2 from the germline V gene are SGHTA and FQGNSA. This CDR3 is 14 amino acids long.

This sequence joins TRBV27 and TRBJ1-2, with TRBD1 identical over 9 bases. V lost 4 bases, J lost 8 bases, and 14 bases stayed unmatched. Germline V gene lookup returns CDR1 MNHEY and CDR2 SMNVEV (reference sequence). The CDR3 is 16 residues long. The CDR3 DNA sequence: TGTGCCAGCAGTTCATCTGGGGGACAGGGTTTTGGAGGCTACACCTTC. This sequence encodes CASSSSGGQGFGGYTF.

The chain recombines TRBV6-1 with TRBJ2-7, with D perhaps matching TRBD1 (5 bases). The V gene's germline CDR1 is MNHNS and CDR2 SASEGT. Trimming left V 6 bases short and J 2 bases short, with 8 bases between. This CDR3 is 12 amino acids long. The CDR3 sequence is CASSETAYEQYF. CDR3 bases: TGTGCCAGCAGCGAGACAGCCTACGAGCAGTACTTC.

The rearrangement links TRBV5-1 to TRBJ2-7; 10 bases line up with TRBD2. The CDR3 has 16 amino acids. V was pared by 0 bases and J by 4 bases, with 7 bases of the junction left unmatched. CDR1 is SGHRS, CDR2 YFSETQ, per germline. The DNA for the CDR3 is TGCGCCAGCAGCTTGGCCTTCCAGCGGGAGGGTTACGAGCAGTACTTC. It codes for CASSLAFQREGYEQYF.